The 6 T cell receptor beta chains in this list originate from one sample, sequenced in a study of blood T cell repertoires in COVID-19. TCRdb's table, derived via immunoSEQ multiplex PCR, lists solely in-frame clones and lacks some. The table lists about 53,000 clones, just over 85% of them singletons. The sequenced sample consisted of peripheral blood. Receptors were obtained from a man older than 75 with acute or convalescent COVID-19.

This chain links TRBV6-5 with TRBJ1-1; 7 nucleotides line up with TRBD1. CDR3 length: 14 amino acids. The ends lost 9 bases at V and 7 bases at J; junction bases unmatched: 14. Germline V CDR1 and CDR2: MNHEY, SVGAGI. The CDR3 reads CASGIVTGMFEAFF. The CDR3 DNA follows: TGTGCCAGTGGGATAGTGACAGGGATGTTTGAAGCTTTCTTT.

This clone was detected only a few times. V gene TRBV7-2 combines with J gene TRBJ1-2, with a tentative D call TRBD1 (6 bases). This CDR3 contains 13 residues. Germline CDR1 SGHTA, CDR2 FQGNSA. The ends were cut back, 4 bases at V and 5 bases at J, with 11 bases in the middle. The CDR3 reads CASSSGGLYGYTF. The CDR3 DNA is TGTGCCAGCAGCTCCGGGGGGCTTTATGGCTACACCTTC.

The genes are TRBV11-2 and TRBJ2-7; D is uncertain. The CDR3 covers 14 residues. V was pared by 4 bases and J by 6 bases, with 16 bases between. Germline-derived CDR1 and CDR2 are SGHAT and FQNNGV. This CDR3 is CASSSLGAGREQYF. CDR3 in DNA: TGTGCCAGCAGCTCCCTCGGTGCTGGGCGCGAGCAGTACTTC. The whole variable domain, filled in from reference TRBV11-2 and TRBJ2-7, reads EAGVAQSPRYKIIEKRQSVAFWCNPISGHATLYWYQQILGQGPKLLIQFQNNGVVDDSQLPKDRFSAERLKGVDSTLKIQPAKLEDSAVYLCASSSLGAGREQYFGPGTRLTVT.

The chain carries TRBV5-1 and TRBJ1-6; TRBD1 agrees at 7 bases. This CDR3 is 14 amino acids long. V shed 4 bases, J shed 12 bases, and the junction held 10 bases outside the gene matches. CDR1 is SGHRS and CDR2 is YFSETQ in the germline V gene. The CDR3 region is CASSVGTAGVPLHF. The CDR3 DNA sequence: TGCGCCAGCAGCGTCGGGACAGCCGGGGTACCCCTCCACTTT.

This chain joins TRBV6-5 and TRBJ1-2, with a weak D call TRBD1 (5 bases). The V gene's germline CDR1 is MNHEY and CDR2 SVGAGI. The ends were cut back, 11 bases at V and 2 bases at J, with 18 bases in the middle. The CDR3 totals 14 residues. This CDR3 reads CAVRGTGRNYGYTF. CDR3 nucleotides: TGTGCCGTAAGGGGCACAGGTCGGAACTATGGCTACACCTTC.

The V call is TRBV3-1 (or the pseudogene TRBV3-2), the J call TRBJ2-7; 8 nucleotides match TRBD2. The CDR3 runs 16 residues. The germline V gene encodes CDR1 LGHDT and CDR2 YNNKEL (reference sequence). V lost 1 base and J lost 4; bases outside the gene matches: 9. This chain's CDR3 is CASSQVERGPEYEQYF. DNA of the CDR3: TGTGCCAGCAGCCAAGTAGAGCGGGGGCCTGAATACGAGCAGTACTTC.